One and the same sample provided the 17 T cell receptor beta chains below, sequenced in a study of blood T cell repertoires in COVID-19. The table came from immunoSEQ multiplex PCR; TCRdb's copy has only in-frame clones and leaves some out. This table holds some 150,000 clones, around 83% found once. The sample consisted of peripheral blood. These receptor sequences come from a man between 35 and 55 years old with acute or convalescent COVID-19.

V is TRBV28 and J is TRBJ1-1; 7 bases align to TRBD1. V shed 4 bases and J 5 bases; nucleotides not matched to a gene: 10. The CDR3 extends over 15 amino acids. Germline V lookup: CDR1 MDHEN, CDR2 SYDVKM. CDR3 coding DNA: TGTGCCAGCAGTTCTCCGTGGCAGGGGGATACTGAAGCTTTCTTT. Translation: CASSSPWQGDTEAFF.

This clone has just one count. The rearrangement uses TRBV5-1 and TRBJ2-3, with D maybe TRBD2 (6 bases). V gave up 2 bases and J gave up 4 bases, with 14 bases separating them. This CDR3 is built from 15 residues. Germline CDR1 reads SGHRS; CDR2 reads YFSETQ. DNA of the CDR3: TGCGCCAGCAGCTTACCGGGACTTTCGGCAGATACGCAGTATTTT. Translated: CASSLPGLSADTQYF.

The rearrangement joins TRBV6-5 to TRBJ1-2; 8 positions match TRBD1. This CDR3 is built from 12 residues. The ends lost 6 bases at V and 6 bases at J; junction bases unmatched: 3. CDR1 and CDR2 (germline): MNHEY, SVGAGI. The CDR3 loop is CASREDRDGYTF. The DNA of the CDR3 is TGTGCCAGCAGGGAGGACAGGGATGGCTACACCTTC.

Only a few counts were recorded for this clone. The genes are TRBV29-1 and TRBJ2-1; 13 bases align to TRBD2. With V trimmed by 6 bases and J by 6 bases, 8 bases remained unmatched. Per the germline V gene, CDR1 is SQVTM and CDR2 is ANQGSEA. The CDR3 covers 15 residues. The CDR3 loop is CSVLPLAGGINEQFF. Written as DNA, the CDR3 is TGCAGCGTCCTACCACTAGCGGGGGGGATCAATGAGCAGTTCTTC.

This clone was counted a single time. The rearrangement uses TRBV6-5 and TRBJ2-2, with D maybe TRBD1 (5 bases). The CDR3 loop spans 15 amino acids. V was trimmed by 2 bases and J by 2 bases, leaving 9 bases between them. Per germline, CDR1 MNHEY and CDR2 SVGAGI. The CDR3 DNA reads as TGTGCCAGCAGTTACCATCAGGGTAACACCGGGGAGCTGTTTTTT. Translation gives CASSYHQGNTGELFF.

The chain has TRBV25-1 and TRBJ1-4; 10 bases match TRBD1. CDR1 is MGHDK and CDR2 is SYGVNS in the germline V gene. V shed 9 bases, J shed 7 bases, and the junction held 11 bases outside the gene matches. The CDR3 spans 15 residues. The CDR3 reads CASSPPGTGAEKLFF. In nucleotides, the CDR3 is TGTGCCAGTAGTCCCCCCGGGACAGGGGCTGAAAAACTGTTTTTT.

This clone was seen once. The V gene is TRBV9, the J gene TRBJ2-2; TRBD2 agrees at 7 bases. Germline lookup yields CDR1 SGDLS and CDR2 YYNGEE. V lost 4 bases to trimming and J lost 0 bases; unmatched junction nucleotides: 6. The CDR3 covers 16 residues. The CDR3 protein is CASSPRGTTNTGELFF. CDR3 bases: TGTGCCAGCAGCCCTCGTGGGACTACGAACACCGGGGAGCTGTTTTTT.

CDR3 sequence reads: CASSLRAGGPTGELFF. The CDR3 DNA reads as TGTGCCAGCAGCTTACGTGCGGGGGGACCCACCGGGGAGCTGTTTTTT. The genes are TRBV11-1 and TRBJ2-2; 8 bases are a match to TRBD2. Germline V gene data show CDR1 as SGHAT and CDR2 as FQDESV (reference sequence). The CDR3 has 16 amino acids. The V segment lost 2 bases and the J segment 4 bases; nucleotides outside the gene matches: 6.

The chain employs TRBV2 and TRBJ1-6; 8 bases align to TRBD1. The germline CDR1 and CDR2 sequences are SNHLY and FYNNEI. The trim removed 3 bases at V and 9 bases at J, leaving 1 base unmatched. The CDR3 spans 13 residues. The CDR3 nucleotides read TGTGCCAGCAGTGAGGACAGGGTTTCACCCCTCCACTTT. Its protein product is CASSEDRVSPLHF.

The V gene is TRBV29-1, the J gene TRBJ2-7; D is undetermined. V lost 4 bases and J 4 bases, leaving 8 bases between the germline ends. CDR1 SQVTM and CDR2 ANQGSEA come from the germline V gene. The CDR3 has 11 amino acids. The CDR3 here is CSVAVAYEQYF. The CDR3 DNA reads as TGCAGCGTTGCAGTGGCTTACGAGCAGTACTTC.

The chain couples TRBV7-9 to TRBJ2-3, with D perhaps TRBD2 (7 bases). Trimming took 5 bases from V and 5 from J, leaving 20 bases between them. Germline CDR1 SEHNR, CDR2 FQNEAQ (reference sequence). This CDR3 region has 16 residues. The CDR3 loop is CASSGGGGGFQDTQYF. The CDR3 DNA follows: TGTGCCAGCAGCGGTGGGGGCGGGGGATTTCAAGATACGCAGTATTTT.

The chain carries TRBV11-2 and TRBJ2-7; 8 bases are a match to TRBD1. The trim removed 5 bases at V and 2 bases at J, leaving 11 bases unmatched. Germline assignment: CDR1 SGHAT and CDR2 FQNNGV. The CDR3 contains 16 residues. The CDR3 is CASSRRGQGHTYEQYF. The DNA of the CDR3 is TGTGCCAGCAGCCGACGTGGACAGGGACACACCTACGAGCAGTACTTC.

The chain employs TRBV11-2 and TRBJ1-2; no clear D gene. Germline CDR1 reads SGHAT; CDR2 reads FQNNGV. Trimming left V 4 bases short and J 5 bases short, with 14 bases between. The CDR3 loop spans 14 amino acids. Here the CDR3 DNA reads TGTGCCAGCAGCTCCCACATGGCCATGTATGGCTACACCTTC. The encoded protein is CASSSHMAMYGYTF.

This clone came up once. This chain connects TRBV6-5 to TRBJ1-1; D may be TRBD1 (5 bases). The CDR3 covers 13 residues. From germline, CDR1 is MNHEY and CDR2 SVGAGI. V shed 10 bases and J shed 4 bases, with 16 bases lying between them. The CDR3 DNA follows: TGTGCCACGCTGAGGGTGGGGGGCACTGAAGCTTTCTTT. Its translation is CATLRVGGTEAFF.

The chain has TRBV6-4 and TRBJ1-3; D unclear. The germline V and J ends were trimmed by 8 bases and 0 bases, with 8 bases remaining between them. CDR3 length: 13 residues. Germline V gene sequence: CDR1 MRHNA, CDR2 SNTAGT. The CDR3 sequence is CASRRSSGNTIYF. The CDR3, as DNA: TGTGCCAGCCGGAGGAGCTCTGGAAACACCATATATTTT.

The rearrangement links TRBV6-5 to TRBJ2-7; perhaps TRBD1 as D (5 bases). The V end lost 4 bases, the J end lost 6 bases, and 16 bases lay between the germline ends. Germline V gene sequence: CDR1 MNHEY, CDR2 SVGAGI. The CDR3 is made up of 14 amino acids. CDR3 in amino acids: CASSSGPRGPEQYF. The CDR3 coding sequence is TGTGCCAGCAGTTCCGGGCCTAGGGGCCCCGAGCAGTACTTC.

In this sample, this clone turned up once. This sequence joins TRBV2 and TRBJ2-2; D is possibly TRBD1 (6 bases). CDR1 is SNHLY, CDR2 FYNNEI, per germline. Trimming took off 7 bases at V and 4 bases at J, with 13 bases between the two ends. There are 14 residues in the CDR3. The CDR3 here is CASTVLRGTGELFF. The CDR3 coding sequence is TGTGCCAGCACTGTCCTCAGGGGCACCGGGGAGCTGTTTTTT.